One TCR beta chain is described in this entry. This clonotype was counted only a few times. The antigen this receptor binds is unknown. No base qualities exist here, and no much larger clone lies one base off it. The method behind the library was PCR. TCRdb names Illumina HiSeq 2500 as the instrument used. Molecular barcoding was employed in the preparation of TCR libraries, with unique molecular identifiers being used to normalize TCRbeta repertoire quantification. The public reads were run again by TCRdb, first through fastp at Q25 and then through MiXCR, and only productive beta chains were kept. Each record represents a unique CDR3 protein, reported with the most common genes and DNA among its rows. The sample data list 500,000 to 750,000 distinct CDR3 sequences, and over 10% of these were observed just once. Of the sample, about 2.2% falls within the top ten clones. The data were obtained in a study of T-cell reconstitution after alpha-beta-depleted transplantation in children (TCRdb year 2016). Regarding the complete study: Using TCR repertoire profiling, the study followed T-cell immune reconstitution in a quantitative way in children after TCRalphabeta/CD19-depleted allogeneic hematopoietic cell transplantation.

The investigation overall reported the following: The high TCRbeta diversity at day 60 in some patients was ascribed to recipient T cells and intrathymic progenitors that had survived conditioning. The frequencies of hyperexpanded clones fell over the following months, and after one year, T-cell counts and TCRbeta diversity were mostly attributed to newly produced T cells. The apparently early alphabetaT-cell count recovery about two months after transplant was reportedly dependent on only several hundred rapidly expanded clones derived from non-depleted graft cells.

The label giving this sample's treatment or condition can be read as: allogeneic hematopoietic cell transplantation with graft depleted of TCRalphabeta T cells and CD19 B cells. The children who served as transplant recipients had been given grafts of TCRalphabeta/CD19-depleted allogeneic hematopoietic cells. The TCR was taken from a male patient younger than 18 who had a stem cell transplant for acute myeloid leukemia, so the T cells may come from the graft donor. Source: PBMCs, mostly from graft donor cells, taken 360 days after TCRalphabeta/CD19-depleted stem cell transplant.

The DNA is as follows: TGTGCCAGCAGTTTAGATCCTAGCGGGAGGACCGAGCAGTTCTTC. This sequence encodes CASSLDPSGRTEQFF. The rearrangement combines TRBV12-3 or TRBV12-4 with TRBJ2-1; 11 bases in between match TRBD2. V lost 1 base and J lost 10 bases, and the count of bases not matched to a germline gene is 6. Including the terminal cysteine and phenylalanine, the CDR3 comprises 15 residues. The read is trimmed to its CDR3 DNA, 45 bases read in frame from base 1.